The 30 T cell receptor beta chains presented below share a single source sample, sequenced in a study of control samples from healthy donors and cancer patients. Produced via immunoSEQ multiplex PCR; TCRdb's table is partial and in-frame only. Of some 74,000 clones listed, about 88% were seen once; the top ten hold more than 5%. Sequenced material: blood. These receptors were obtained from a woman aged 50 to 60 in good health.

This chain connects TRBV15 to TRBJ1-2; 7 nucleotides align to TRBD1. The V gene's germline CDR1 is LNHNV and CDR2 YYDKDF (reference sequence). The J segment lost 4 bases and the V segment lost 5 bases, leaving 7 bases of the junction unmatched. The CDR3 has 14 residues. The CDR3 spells CATSPARDSYGYTF. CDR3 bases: TGTGCCACCAGCCCAGCCCGGGACAGCTATGGCTACACCTTC.

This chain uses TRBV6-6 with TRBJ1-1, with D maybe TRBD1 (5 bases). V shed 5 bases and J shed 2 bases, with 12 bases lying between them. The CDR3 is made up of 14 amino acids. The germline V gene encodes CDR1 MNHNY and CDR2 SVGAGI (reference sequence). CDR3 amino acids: CASSRGTANTEAFF. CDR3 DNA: TGTGCCAGCAGTCGTGGGACGGCCAACACTGAAGCTTTCTTT.

DNA of the CDR3: TGTGCCAGCAGCTTGGAGGCGACTAGCACAGATACGCAGTATTTT. Protein: CASSLEATSTDTQYF. This rearrangement joins TRBV5-4 to TRBJ2-3; D not certain. The CDR3 loop spans 15 amino acids. Germline values: CDR1 SGHNT, CDR2 YYREEE (reference sequence). V was pared by 0 bases and J by 0 bases, with 8 bases between.

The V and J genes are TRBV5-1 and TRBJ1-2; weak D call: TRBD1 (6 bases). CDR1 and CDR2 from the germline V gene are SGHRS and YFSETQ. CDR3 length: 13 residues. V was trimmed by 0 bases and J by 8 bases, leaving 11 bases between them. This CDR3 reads CASSLEGGEGYTF. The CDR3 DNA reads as TGCGCCAGCAGCTTGGAGGGGGGAGAGGGCTACACCTTC.

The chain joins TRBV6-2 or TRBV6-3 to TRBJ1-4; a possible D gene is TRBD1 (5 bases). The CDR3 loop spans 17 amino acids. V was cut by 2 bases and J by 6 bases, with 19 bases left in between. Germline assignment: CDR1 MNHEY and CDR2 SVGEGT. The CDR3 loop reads CASSYPIEQVEDEKLFF. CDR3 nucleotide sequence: TGTGCCAGCAGTTACCCGATAGAACAGGTGGAGGATGAAAAACTGTTTTTT.

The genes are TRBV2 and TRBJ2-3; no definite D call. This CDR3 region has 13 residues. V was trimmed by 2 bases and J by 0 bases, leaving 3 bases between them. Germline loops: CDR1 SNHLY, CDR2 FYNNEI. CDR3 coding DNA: TGTGCCAGCAGTGAATTCAGCACAGATACGCAGTATTTT. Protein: CASSEFSTDTQYF.

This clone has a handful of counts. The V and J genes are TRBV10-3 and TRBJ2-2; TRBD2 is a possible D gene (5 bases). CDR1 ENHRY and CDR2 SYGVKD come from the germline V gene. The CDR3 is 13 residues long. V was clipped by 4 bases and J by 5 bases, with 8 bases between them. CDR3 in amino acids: CAISGEGTGELFF. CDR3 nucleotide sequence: TGTGCCATCAGTGGAGAGGGAACCGGGGAGCTGTTTTTT.

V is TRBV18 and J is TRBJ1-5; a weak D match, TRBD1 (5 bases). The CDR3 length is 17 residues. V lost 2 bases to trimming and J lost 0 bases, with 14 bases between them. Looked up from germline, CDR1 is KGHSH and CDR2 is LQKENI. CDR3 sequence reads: CASSPRPTADSNQPQHF. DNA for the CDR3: TGTGCCAGCTCACCAAGACCGACAGCGGATAGCAATCAGCCCCAGCATTTT.

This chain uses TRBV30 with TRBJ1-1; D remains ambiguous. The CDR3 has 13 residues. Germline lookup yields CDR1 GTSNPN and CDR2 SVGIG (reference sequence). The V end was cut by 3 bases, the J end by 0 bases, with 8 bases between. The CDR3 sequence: CAWSYTLNTEAFF. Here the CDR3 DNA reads TGTGCCTGGAGCTACACTTTGAACACTGAAGCTTTCTTT.

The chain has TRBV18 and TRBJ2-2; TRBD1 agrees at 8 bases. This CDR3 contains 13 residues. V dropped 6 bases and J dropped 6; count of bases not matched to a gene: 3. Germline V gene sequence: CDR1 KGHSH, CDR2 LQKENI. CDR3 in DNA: TGTGCCAGCTCCCCGGACAGGGCCGGGGAGCTGTTTTTT. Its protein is CASSPDRAGELFF.

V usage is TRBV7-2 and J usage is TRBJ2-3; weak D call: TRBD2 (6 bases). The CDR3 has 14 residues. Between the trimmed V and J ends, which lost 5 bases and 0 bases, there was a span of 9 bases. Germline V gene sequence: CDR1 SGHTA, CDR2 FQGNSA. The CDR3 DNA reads TGTGCCAGCAGCCAGGGACTCAGCACAGATACGCAGTATTTT. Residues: CASSQGLSTDTQYF.

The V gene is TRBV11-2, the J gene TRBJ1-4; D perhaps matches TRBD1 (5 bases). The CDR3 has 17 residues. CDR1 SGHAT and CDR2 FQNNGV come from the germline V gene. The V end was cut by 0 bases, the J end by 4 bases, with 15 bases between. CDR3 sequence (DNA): TGTGCCAGCAGCTTAGAAGGGGTACGGTTGGGTAATGAAAAACTGTTTTTT. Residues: CASSLEGVRLGNEKLFF.

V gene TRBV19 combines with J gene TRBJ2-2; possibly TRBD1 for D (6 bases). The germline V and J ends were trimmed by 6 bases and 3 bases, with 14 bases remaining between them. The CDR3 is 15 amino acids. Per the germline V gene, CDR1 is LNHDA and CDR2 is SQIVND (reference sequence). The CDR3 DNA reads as TGTGCCAGTAGGACTGACAGGACCTACACCGGGGAGCTGTTTTTT. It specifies CASRTDRTYTGELFF.

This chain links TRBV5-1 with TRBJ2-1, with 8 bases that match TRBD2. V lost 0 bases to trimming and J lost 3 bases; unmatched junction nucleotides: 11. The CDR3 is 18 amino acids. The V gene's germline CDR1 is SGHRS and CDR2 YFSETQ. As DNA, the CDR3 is TGCGCCAGCAGCTTGGCGGGTAGCGGGGTGGGGGGCTACAATGAGCAGTTCTTC. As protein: CASSLAGSGVGGYNEQFF.

CDR3 sequence: CSASKPPTTIYNEQFF. CDR3 nucleotides: TGCAGTGCTAGTAAGCCTCCTACAACTATCTACAATGAGCAGTTCTTC. The chain is built from TRBV20-1 and TRBJ2-1; D gene unclear. The CDR3 spans 16 residues. CDR1 is DFQATT and CDR2 is SNEGSKA in the germline V gene (reference sequence). Trimming shortened V by 3 bases and J by 3 bases, and 18 bases separated the two germline ends.

The CDR3: CASSPRGAAEAFF. Here the CDR3 DNA reads TGTGCCAGCAGTCCCCGAGGGGCAGCTGAAGCTTTCTTT. The J gene is TRBJ1-1, the V gene TRBV12-3 or TRBV12-4; D perhaps matches TRBD1 (5 bases). The V and J ends lost 5 bases and 6 bases respectively, with 13 bases between them. This CDR3 has 13 amino acids.

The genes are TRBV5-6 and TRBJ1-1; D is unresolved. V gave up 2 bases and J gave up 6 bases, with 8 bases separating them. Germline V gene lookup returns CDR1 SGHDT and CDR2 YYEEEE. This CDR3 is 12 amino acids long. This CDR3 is CASSFTFSEAFF. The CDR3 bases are TGTGCCAGCAGCTTCACATTCTCTGAAGCTTTCTTT.

CDR3 amino acids: CATSDSGTGRKDTQYF. The CDR3 bases are TGTGCCACCAGTGACTCCGGGACAGGTCGTAAAGATACGCAGTATTTT. The chain combines TRBV24-1 with TRBJ2-3; TRBD1 matches 8 bases. CDR3 size: 16 residues. V was pared by 4 bases and J by 5 bases, with 10 bases of the junction left unmatched. Germline V gene sequence: CDR1 KGHDR, CDR2 SFDVKD.

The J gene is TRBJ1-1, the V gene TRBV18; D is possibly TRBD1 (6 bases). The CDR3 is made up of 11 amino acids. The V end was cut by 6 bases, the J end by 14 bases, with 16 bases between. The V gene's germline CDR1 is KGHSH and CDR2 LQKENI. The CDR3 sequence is CASSEGVEGFF. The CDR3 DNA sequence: TGTGCCAGCTCCGAGGGGGTAGAGGGATTCTTT.

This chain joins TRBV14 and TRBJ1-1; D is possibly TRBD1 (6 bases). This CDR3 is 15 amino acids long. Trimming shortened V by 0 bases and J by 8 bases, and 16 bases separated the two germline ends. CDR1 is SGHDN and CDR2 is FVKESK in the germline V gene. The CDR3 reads CASSQDPSGASEAFF. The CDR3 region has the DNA TGTGCCAGCAGCCAAGACCCATCAGGGGCCTCAGAAGCTTTCTTT.

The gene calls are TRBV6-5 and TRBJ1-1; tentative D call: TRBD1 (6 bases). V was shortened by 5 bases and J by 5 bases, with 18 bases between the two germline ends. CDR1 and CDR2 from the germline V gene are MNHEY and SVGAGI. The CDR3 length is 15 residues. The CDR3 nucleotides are TGTGCCAGCAGTCGCGGTACAGGGTTGGGGACTGAAGCTTTCTTT. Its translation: CASSRGTGLGTEAFF.

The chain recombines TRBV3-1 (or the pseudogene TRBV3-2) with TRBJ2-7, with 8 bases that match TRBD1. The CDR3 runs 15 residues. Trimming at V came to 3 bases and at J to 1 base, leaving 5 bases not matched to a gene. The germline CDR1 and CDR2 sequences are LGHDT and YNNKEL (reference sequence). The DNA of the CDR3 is TGTGCCAGCAGCCAGGACAGGGTAGGGTCCTACGAGCAGTACTTC. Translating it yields CASSQDRVGSYEQYF.

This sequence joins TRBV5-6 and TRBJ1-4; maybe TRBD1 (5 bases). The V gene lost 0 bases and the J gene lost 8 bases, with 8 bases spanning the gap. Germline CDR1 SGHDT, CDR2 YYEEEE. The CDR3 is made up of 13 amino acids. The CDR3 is CASSLVSGEKLFF. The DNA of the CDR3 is TGTGCCAGCAGCTTGGTTTCAGGGGAAAAACTGTTTTTT.

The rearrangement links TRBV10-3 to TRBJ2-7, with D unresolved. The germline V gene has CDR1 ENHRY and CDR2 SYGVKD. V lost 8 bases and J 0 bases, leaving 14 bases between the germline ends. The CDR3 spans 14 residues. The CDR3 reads CAIFDDVSSYEQYF. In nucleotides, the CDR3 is TGTGCCATCTTTGACGACGTTAGCTCCTACGAGCAGTACTTC.

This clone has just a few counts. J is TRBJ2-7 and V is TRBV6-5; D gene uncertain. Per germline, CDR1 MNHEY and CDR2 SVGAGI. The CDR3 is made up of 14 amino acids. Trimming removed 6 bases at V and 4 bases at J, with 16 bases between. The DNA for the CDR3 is TGTGCCAGCAGCTCGATGTTAGGATCGTACGAGCAGTACTTC. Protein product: CASSSMLGSYEQYF.

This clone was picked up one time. CDR3 loop: CASSLERSGAIWSQPQHF. The CDR3 nucleotides are TGTGCCAGCAGCTTAGAACGGTCGGGGGCGATTTGGAGTCAGCCCCAGCATTTT. This chain uses TRBV7-2 with TRBJ1-5; a weak D match, TRBD1 (6 bases). The germline gives CDR1 SGHTA, CDR2 FQGNSA. V was cut by 1 base and J by 6 bases, with 22 bases left in between. This CDR3 region has 18 residues.

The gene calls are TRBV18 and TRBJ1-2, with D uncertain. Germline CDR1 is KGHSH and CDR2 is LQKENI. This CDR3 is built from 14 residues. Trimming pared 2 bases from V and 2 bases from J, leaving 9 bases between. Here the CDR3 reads CASSPATTNYGYTF. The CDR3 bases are TGTGCCAGCTCACCAGCGACTACCAACTATGGCTACACCTTC. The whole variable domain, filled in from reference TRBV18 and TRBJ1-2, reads NAGVMQNPRHLVRRRGQEARLRCSPMKGHSHVYWYRQLPEEGLKFMVYLQKENIIDESGMPKERFSAEFPKEGPSILRIQQVVRGDSAAYFCASSPATTNYGYTFGSGTRLTVV.

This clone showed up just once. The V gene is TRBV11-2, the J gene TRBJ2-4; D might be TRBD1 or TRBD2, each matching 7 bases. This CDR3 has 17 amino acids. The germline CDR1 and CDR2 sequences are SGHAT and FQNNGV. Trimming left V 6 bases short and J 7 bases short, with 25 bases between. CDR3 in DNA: TGTGCCAGCAGACCTCCGGGGAGGGACAGACGATTTAACATTCAGTACTTC. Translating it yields CASRPPGRDRRFNIQYF.

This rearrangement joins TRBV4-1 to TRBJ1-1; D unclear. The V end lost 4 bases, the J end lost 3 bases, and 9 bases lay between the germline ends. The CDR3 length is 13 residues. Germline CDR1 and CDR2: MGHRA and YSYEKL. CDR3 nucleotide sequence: TGCGCCAGCAGCCTTTCCGGGCACACTGAAGCTTTCTTT. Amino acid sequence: CASSLSGHTEAFF.

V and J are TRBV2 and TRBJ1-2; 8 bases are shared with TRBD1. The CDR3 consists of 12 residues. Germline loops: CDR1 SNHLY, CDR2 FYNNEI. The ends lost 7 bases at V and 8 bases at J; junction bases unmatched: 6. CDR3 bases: TGTGCCAGCACTTACAGGGGGTTCGGCTACACCTTC. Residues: CASTYRGFGYTF.